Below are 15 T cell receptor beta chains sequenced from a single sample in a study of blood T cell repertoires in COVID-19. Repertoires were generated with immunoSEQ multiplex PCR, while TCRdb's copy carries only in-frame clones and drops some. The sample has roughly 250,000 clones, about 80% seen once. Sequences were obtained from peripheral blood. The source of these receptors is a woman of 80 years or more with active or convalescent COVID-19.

The CDR3 here is CASSDSAANEQFF. The DNA for the CDR3 is TGTGCCAGCAGTGACTCCGCTGCGAATGAGCAGTTCTTC. V gene TRBV6-4 combines with J gene TRBJ2-1; D gene ambiguous. Between the trimmed V and J ends, which lost 0 bases and 7 bases, there was a span of 7 bases. The CDR3 is made up of 13 amino acids. Looked up from germline, CDR1 is MRHNA and CDR2 is SNTAGT.

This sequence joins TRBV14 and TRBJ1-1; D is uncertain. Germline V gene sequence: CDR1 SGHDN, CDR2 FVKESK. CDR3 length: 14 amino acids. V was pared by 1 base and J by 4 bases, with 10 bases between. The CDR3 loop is CASSQGGGVTEAFF. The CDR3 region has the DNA TGTGCCAGCAGCCAAGGCGGAGGTGTCACTGAAGCTTTCTTT.

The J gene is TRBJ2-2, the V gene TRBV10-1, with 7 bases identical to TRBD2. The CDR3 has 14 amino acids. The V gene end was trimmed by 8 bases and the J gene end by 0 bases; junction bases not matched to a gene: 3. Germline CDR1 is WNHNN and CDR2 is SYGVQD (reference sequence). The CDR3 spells CASSGLANTGELFF. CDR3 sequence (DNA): TGCGCCAGCTCCGGACTAGCGAACACCGGGGAGCTGTTTTTT.

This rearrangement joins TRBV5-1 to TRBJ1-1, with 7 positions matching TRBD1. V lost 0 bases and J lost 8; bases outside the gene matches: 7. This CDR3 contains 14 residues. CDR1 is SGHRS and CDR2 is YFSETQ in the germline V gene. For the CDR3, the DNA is TGCGCCAGCAGCTTGGTAGCGACAGGGACCGAAGCTTTCTTT. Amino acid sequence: CASSLVATGTEAFF.

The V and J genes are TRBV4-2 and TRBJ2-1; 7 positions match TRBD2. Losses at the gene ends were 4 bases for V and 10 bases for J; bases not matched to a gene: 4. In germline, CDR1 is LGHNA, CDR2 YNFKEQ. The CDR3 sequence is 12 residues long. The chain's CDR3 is CASSLRGGEQFF. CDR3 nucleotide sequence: TGTGCCAGCAGCCTCCGGGGAGGGGAGCAGTTCTTC.

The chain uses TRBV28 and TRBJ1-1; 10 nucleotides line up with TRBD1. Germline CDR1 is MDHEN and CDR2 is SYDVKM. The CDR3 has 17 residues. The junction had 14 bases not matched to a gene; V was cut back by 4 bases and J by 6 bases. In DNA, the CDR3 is TGTGCCAGCAGTTACCACCGGGACAGGGGCACCAAATCTGAAGCTTTCTTT. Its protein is CASSYHRDRGTKSEAFF.

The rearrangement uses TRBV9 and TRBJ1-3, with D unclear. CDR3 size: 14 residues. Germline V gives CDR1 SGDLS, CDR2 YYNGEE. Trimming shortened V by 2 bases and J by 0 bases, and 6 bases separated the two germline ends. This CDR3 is CASSVGSSGNTIYF. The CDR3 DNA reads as TGTGCCAGCAGCGTTGGGAGCTCTGGAAACACCATATATTTT. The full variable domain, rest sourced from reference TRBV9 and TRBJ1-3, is DSGVTQTPKHLITATGQRVTLRCSPRSGDLSVYWYQQSLDQGLQFLIQYYNGEERAKGNILERFSAQQFPDLHSELNLSSLELGDSALYFCASSVGSSGNTIYFGEGSWLTVV.

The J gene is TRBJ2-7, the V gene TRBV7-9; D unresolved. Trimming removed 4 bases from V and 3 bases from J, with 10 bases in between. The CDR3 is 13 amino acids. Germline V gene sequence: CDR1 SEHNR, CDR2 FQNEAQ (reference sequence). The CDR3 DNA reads TGTGCCAGCAGCTCCACGAACTACTACGAGCAGTACTTC. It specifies CASSSTNYYEQYF.

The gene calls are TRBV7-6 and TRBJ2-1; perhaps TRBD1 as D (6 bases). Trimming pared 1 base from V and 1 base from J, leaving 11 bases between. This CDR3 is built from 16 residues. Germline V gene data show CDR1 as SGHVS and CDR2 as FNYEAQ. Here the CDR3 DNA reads TGTGCCAGCAGCTTAGAAGGCAGGGGTTCCTACAATGAGCAGTTCTTC. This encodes CASSLEGRGSYNEQFF.

CDR3 in DNA: TGTGCCAGCAGTCTAGGGACAGGGGATCTGGGCACTGAAGCTTTCTTT. This encodes CASSLGTGDLGTEAFF. The chain uses TRBV27 and TRBJ1-1, with 10 bases aligning to TRBD1. The CDR3 has 16 amino acids. J lost 4 bases, V lost 5 bases, and 10 bases had no gene match. Germline lookup yields CDR1 MNHEY and CDR2 SMNVEV (reference sequence).

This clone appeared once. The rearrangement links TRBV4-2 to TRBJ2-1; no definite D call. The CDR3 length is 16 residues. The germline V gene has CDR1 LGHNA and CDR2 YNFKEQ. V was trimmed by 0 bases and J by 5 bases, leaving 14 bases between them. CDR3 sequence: CASSQDKYGQHNEQFF. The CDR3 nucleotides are TGTGCCAGCAGCCAAGATAAGTATGGGCAGCACAATGAGCAGTTCTTC.

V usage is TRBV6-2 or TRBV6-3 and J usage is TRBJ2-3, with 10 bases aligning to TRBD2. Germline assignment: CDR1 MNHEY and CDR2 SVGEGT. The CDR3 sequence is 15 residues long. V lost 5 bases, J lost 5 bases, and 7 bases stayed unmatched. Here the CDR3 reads CASSGSGREVDTQYF. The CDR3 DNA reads TGTGCCAGCAGTGGGAGCGGGAGGGAGGTAGATACGCAGTATTTT.

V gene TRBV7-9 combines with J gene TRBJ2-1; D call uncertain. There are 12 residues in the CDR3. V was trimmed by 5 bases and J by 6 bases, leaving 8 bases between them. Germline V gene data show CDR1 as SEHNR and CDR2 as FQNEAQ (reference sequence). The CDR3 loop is CASSQHLNEQFF. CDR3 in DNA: TGTGCCAGCAGCCAACATCTCAATGAGCAGTTCTTC.

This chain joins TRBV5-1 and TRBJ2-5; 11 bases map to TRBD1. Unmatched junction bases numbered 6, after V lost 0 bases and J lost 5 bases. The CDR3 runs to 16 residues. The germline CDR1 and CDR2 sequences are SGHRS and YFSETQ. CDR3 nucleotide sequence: TGCGCCAGCAGCTTGGCCGGGACAGGGGGTGTGGAGACCCAGTACTTC. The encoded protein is CASSLAGTGGVETQYF.

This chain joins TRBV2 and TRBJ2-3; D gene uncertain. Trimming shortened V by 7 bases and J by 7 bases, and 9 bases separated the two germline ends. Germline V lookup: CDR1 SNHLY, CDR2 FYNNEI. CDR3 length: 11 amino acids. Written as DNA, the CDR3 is TGTGCCAGCACCGCCCTAAATACGCAGTATTTT. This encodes CASTALNTQYF.